This T cell receptor beta chain was observed in a study of blood T cell repertoires in COVID-19. Study details: The analysed material was cDNA or gDNA that came from T cells, B-cell-depleted T cells, or PBMCs.

Original processing methods: Amplification of reference gene primers was used by the study to estimate nucleated cell counts. Produced via immunoSEQ multiplex PCR; TCRdb's table is partial and in-frame only. That table supplies the V and J calls and clone size; D and trimming were determined from the DNA. The sample lists tens of thousands of clones, 65% to 75% occurring once. What was sequenced was peripheral blood. The TCR sequence derives from a woman over 75 with acute or convalescent COVID-19.

CDR3 bases: TGTGCCAGCAGTTCCCCCGGGACAGCAAACTATGGCTACACCTTC. Translating gives CASSSPGTANYGYTF. The chain is built from TRBV28 and TRBJ1-2, with TRBD1 matching 7 bases. CDR1 and CDR2 (germline): MDHEN, SYDVKM. CDR3 length: 15 residues. The J segment lost 2 bases and the V segment lost 4 bases, leaving 7 bases of the junction unmatched.